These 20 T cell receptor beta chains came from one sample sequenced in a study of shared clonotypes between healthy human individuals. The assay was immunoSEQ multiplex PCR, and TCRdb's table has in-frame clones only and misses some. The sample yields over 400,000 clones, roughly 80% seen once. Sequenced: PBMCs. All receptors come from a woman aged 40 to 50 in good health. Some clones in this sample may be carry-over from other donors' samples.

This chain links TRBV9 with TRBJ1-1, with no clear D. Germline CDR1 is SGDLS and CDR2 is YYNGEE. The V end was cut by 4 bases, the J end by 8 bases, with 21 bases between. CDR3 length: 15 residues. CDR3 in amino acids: CASSPTFQRWGEAFF. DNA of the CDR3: TGTGCCAGCAGCCCCACATTCCAGCGGTGGGGAGAAGCTTTCTTT.

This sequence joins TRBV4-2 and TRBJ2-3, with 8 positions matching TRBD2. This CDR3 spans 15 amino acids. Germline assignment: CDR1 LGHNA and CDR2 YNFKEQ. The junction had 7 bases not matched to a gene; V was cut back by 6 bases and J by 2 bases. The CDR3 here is CASSPGGALTDTQYF. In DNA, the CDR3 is TGTGCCAGCAGTCCCGGGGGGGCCCTCACAGATACGCAGTATTTT.

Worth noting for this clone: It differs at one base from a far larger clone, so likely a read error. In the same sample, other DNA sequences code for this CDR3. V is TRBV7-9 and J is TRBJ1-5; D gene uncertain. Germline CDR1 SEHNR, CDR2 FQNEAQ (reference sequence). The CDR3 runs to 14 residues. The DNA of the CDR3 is TGTGCTAGCAGCTTTGACGGCTATTATCAGCCCCAGCATTTT. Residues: CASSFDGYYQPQHF.

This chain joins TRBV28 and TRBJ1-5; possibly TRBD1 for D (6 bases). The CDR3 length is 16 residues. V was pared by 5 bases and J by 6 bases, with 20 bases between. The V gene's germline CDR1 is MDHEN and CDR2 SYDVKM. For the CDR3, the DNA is TGTGCCAGCAGTACCCCGACAGGCCCGGATACTCAGCCCCAGCATTTT. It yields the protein CASSTPTGPDTQPQHF.

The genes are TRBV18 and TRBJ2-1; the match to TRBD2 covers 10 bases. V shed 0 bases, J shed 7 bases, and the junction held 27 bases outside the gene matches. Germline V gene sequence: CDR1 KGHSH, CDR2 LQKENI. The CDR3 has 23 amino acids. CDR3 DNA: TGTGCCAGCTCACCACCGGGGTTTTGGGCCCACCGGGGAGCGGGAGGGCCACGGAATGAGCAGTTCTTC. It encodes CASSPPGFWAHRGAGGPRNEQFF.

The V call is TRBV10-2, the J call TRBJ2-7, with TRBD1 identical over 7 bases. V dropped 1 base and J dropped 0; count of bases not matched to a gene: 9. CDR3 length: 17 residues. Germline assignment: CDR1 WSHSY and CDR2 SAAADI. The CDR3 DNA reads TGCGCCAGCAGTGAGTTACAATGGGGGACAGTCTCCTACGAGCAGTACTTC. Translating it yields CASSELQWGTVSYEQYF.

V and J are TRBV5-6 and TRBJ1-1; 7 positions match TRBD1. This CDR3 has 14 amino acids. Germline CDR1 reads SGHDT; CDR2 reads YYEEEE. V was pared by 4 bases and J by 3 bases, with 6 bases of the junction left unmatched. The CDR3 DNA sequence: TGTGCCAGCAGCCCACAGGGGTCGGACACTGAAGCTTTCTTT. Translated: CASSPQGSDTEAFF.

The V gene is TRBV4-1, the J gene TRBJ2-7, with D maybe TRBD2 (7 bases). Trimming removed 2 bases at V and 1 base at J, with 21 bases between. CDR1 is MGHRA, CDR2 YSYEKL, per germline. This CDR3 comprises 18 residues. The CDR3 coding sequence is TGCGCCAGCAGCCAACGGGTCACTAGTAGGGGGGGGTCCTACGAGCAGTACTTC. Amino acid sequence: CASSQRVTSRGGSYEQYF.

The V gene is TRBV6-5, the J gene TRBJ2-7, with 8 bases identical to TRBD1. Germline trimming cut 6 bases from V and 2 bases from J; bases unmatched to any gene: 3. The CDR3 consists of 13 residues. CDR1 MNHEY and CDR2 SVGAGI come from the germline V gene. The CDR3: CASSQGATYEQYF. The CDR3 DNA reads TGTGCCAGCAGCCAGGGGGCCACCTACGAGCAGTACTTC.

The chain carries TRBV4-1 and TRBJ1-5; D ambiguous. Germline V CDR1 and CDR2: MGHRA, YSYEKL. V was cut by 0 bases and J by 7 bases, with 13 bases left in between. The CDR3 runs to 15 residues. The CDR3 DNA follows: TGCGCCAGCAGCCAAGACCCGGGGAGCGTGCAGCCCCAGCATTTT. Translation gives CASSQDPGSVQPQHF.

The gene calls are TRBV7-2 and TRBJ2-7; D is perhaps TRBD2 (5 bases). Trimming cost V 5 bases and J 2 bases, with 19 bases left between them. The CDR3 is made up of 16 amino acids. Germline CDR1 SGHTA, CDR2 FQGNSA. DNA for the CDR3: TGTGCCAGCAGCCGCGACGGCGGTAGCGTACCCTACGAGCAGTACTTC. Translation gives CASSRDGGSVPYEQYF.

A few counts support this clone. The CDR3 loop is CASSSGLSTDTQYF. CDR3 DNA sequence: TGTGCCAGCAGCTCCGGACTCTCCACAGATACGCAGTATTTT. The J gene is TRBJ2-3, the V gene TRBV7-2; TRBD2 might be the D (5 bases). V was cut by 4 bases and J by 2 bases, with 10 bases left in between. The CDR3 runs 14 residues. CDR1 is SGHTA and CDR2 is FQGNSA in the germline V gene.

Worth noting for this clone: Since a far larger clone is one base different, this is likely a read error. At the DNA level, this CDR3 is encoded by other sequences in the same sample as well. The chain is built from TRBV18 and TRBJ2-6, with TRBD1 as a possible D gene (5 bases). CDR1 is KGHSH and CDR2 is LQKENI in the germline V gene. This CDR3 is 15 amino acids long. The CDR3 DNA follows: TGTGCCAGCTCACCAGAGTTCTCTGGGGCCAACGTCCTGACTTTT. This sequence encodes CASSPEFSGANVLTF.

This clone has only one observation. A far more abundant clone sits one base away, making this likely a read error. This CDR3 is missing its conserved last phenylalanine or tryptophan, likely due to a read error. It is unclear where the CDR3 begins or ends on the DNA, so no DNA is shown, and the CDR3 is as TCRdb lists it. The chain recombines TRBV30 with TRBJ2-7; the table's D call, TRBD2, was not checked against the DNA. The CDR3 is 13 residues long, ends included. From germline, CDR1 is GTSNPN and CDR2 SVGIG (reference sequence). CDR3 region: CAWSMPAEPFAYY.

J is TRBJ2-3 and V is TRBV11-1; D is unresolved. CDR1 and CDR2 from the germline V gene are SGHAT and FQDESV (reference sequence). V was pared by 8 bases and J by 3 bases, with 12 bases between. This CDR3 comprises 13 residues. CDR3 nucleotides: TGTGCCAGCGGAGTCCTGGGAACAGATACGCAGTATTTT. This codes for CASGVLGTDTQYF.

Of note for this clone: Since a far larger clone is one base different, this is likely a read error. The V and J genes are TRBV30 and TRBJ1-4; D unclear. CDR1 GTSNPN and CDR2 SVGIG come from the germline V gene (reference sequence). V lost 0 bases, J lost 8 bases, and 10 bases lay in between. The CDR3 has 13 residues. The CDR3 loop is CAWSVSSNEKLFF. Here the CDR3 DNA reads TGTGCCTGGAGTGTAAGCAGCAACGAAAAACTGTTTTTT.

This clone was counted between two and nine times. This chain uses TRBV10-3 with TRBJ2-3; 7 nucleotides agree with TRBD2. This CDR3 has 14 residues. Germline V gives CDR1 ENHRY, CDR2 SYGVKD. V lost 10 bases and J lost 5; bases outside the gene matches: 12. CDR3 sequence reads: CATSQRDSRDTQYF. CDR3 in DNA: TGTGCCACCTCCCAGCGGGATTCACGAGATACGCAGTATTTT.

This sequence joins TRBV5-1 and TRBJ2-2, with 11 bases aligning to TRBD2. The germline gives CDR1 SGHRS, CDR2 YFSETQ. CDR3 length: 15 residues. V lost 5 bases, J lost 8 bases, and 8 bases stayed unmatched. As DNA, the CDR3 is TGCGCCAGCAGTTCAACGACTAGCGGGATTGGGGAGCTGTTTTTT. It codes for CASSSTTSGIGELFF.

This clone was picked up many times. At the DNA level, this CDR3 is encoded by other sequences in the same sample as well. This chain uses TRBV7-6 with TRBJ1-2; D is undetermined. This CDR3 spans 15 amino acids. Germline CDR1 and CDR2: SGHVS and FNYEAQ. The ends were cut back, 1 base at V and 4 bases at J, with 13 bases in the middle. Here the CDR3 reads CASSLEEGFGYGYTF. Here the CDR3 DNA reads TGTGCCAGCAGCTTAGAGGAGGGATTCGGCTATGGCTACACCTTC.

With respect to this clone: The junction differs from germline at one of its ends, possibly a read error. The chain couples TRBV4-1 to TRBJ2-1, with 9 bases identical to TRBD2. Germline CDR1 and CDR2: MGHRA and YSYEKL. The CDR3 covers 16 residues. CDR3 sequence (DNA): TGTGCCAGCAGCCAAGATGAAGGTAGCGGGAGCAATGAGCAGTTCTTC. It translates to CASSQDEGSGSNEQFF.